This passage covers 11 T cell receptor beta chains from one sample sequenced in a study of CD8+ T cells in alopecia areata. Extraction of RNA preceded its reverse transcription into cDNA, which served as the sequencing template. Assay: immunoSEQ multiplex PCR; the TCRdb copy retains only in-frame clones and omits some. The sample was found to contain about 19,000 clones, and every one recurs. Cells that came from pooled cutaneous lymph nodes were sorted using CD4, CD8alpha, NKG2D, NKG2ACE and other markers. Sequencing was performed on CD8+ T cells sorted from a lymph node. These TCRs come from a C3H/HeJ mouse with alopecia areata. The mouse line has the MHC haplotype H2-k.

This clone was observed at least ten times. Gene and germline names: mouse. The CDR3 reads CASRGEGNYAEQFF. The CDR3 bases that were read are TGTGCTAGCAGAGGGGAGGGAAACTATGCT. The gene calls are TRBV17 and TRBJ2-1; D is possibly TRBD1 (5 bases). The read halts 4 residues ahead of the CDR3 end, with the missing end drawn from the germline J gene. Looked up from germline, CDR1 is MNHDT and CDR2 is YYDKIL. Trimming left V 6 bases short and J 1 base short, with 10 bases between. This CDR3 contains 14 residues.

This clone was seen many times. Mouse gene names and germline throughout. Read coverage stops 4 residues before the CDR3 terminus; the germline J gene supplies the remainder. The chain links TRBV13-3 to TRBJ2-7, with TRBD1 identical over 8 bases. V lost 6 bases to trimming and J lost 3 bases; unmatched junction nucleotides: 8. The V gene's germline CDR1 is NNHDY and CDR2 SYVADS. This CDR3 is built from 14 residues. The CDR3 bases that were read are TGTGCCAGCAAGGAGAGGGACAGGTACTAT. This codes for CASKERDRYY. The entire CDR3 protein is CASKERDRYYEQYF.

In its sample, this clone was seen a few times. Gene names are mouse gene names. The read is 4 residues too short to cover the CDR3 end, so that end is filled in from the germline J gene. The chain recombines TRBV5 with TRBJ2-1; the match to TRBD2 covers 7 bases. The CDR3 extends over 16 amino acids. Germline V gives CDR1 LGHNA, CDR2 YNLKQL (reference sequence). V shed 0 bases, J shed 3 bases, and the junction held 5 bases outside the gene matches. The CDR3 sequence is CASSQDDWEIYAEQFF. CDR3 DNA, as far as it was read: TGTGCCAGCAGCCAAGATGACTGGGAGATCTATGCT.

This clone has at least ten counts. Mouse germline and gene names are used. The read halts 4 residues ahead of the CDR3 end, with the missing end drawn from the germline J gene. The chain employs TRBV13-3 and TRBJ2-5; 10 nucleotides line up with TRBD2. The CDR3 is 15 residues long. The germline CDR1 and CDR2 sequences are NNHDY and SYVADS. CDR3 protein: CASSDTTGGWDTQYF. Incomplete CDR3 DNA: TGTGCCAGCAGTGATACGACTGGGGGGTGGGAC.

This clone was picked up many times. The germline and genes are mouse ones. The CDR3 is cut off 4 residues early in the read; its end comes from the germline J gene. This chain uses TRBV13-3 with TRBJ2-7; 7 nucleotides match TRBD1. V lost 7 bases to trimming and J lost 0 bases; unmatched junction nucleotides: 4. Per germline, CDR1 NNHDY and CDR2 SYVADS. The CDR3 loop spans 13 amino acids. The CDR3: CASARGSSYEQYF. The CDR3 bases that were read are TGTGCCAGCGCCAGGGGGAGCTCCTAT.

To note about this clone: Here the gene names and germline are mouse. The read stops 4 residues short of the end of the CDR3; the missing end is completed from the germline J gene. This chain uses TRBV13-2 with TRBJ2-2; 9 nucleotides match TRBD1. This CDR3 is 16 amino acids long. J was trimmed by 1 base and V by 3 bases; bases with no gene match: 4. Germline-derived CDR1 and CDR2 are NNHNN and SYGAGS (reference sequence). The CDR3: CASGADRGINTGQLYF. Incomplete CDR3 DNA: TGTGCCAGCGGTGCCGACAGGGGGATAAACACCGGG.

This clone was seen at least ten times. Gene names follow the mouse nomenclature. The read halts 4 residues ahead of the CDR3 end, with the missing end drawn from the germline J gene. The V gene is TRBV1, the J gene TRBJ2-5, with D possibly being TRBD1 (5 bases). The V end lost 3 bases, the J end lost 0 bases, and 7 bases lay between the germline ends. The germline V gene encodes CDR1 NSQYPW and CDR2 LRSPGD (reference sequence). The CDR3 spans 14 residues. CDR3 loop: CTCSAQGNQDTQYF. The sequenced CDR3 bases are TGCACCTGCAGTGCGCAGGGTAACCAAGAC.

Details on this clone: Here the gene names and germline are mouse. The read is 4 residues too short to cover the CDR3 end, so that end is filled in from the germline J gene. The chain links TRBV19 to TRBJ1-4, with 7 bases matching TRBD1. The CDR3 has 15 residues. Trimming cost V 4 bases and J 0 bases; bases outside gene matches: 3. CDR1 is FNHDT and CDR2 is SITEND in the germline V gene (reference sequence). The CDR3 region is CASSYRGFSNERLFF. CDR3 DNA (partial): TGTGCCAGCAGTTACAGGGGTTTTTCCAACGAA.

On this clone itself: The gene symbols are mouse symbols. The read is 4 residues too short to cover the CDR3 end, so that end is filled in from the germline J gene. The J gene is TRBJ2-1, the V gene TRBV13-3; maybe TRBD1 (6 bases). The ends were cut back, 6 bases at V and 0 bases at J, with 10 bases in the middle. In germline, CDR1 is NNHDY, CDR2 SYVADS. The CDR3 is made up of 14 amino acids. This CDR3 is CASNDRSNYAEQFF. The DNA read from the CDR3 is TGTGCCAGCAACGACAGGTCTAACTATGCT.

This clone was recorded a few times. The germline and genes are mouse ones. With the read ending 4 residues before the CDR3 end, the germline J gene is used to fill in that end. The gene calls are TRBV13-3 and TRBJ2-7; 10 bases match TRBD2. In germline, CDR1 is NNHDY, CDR2 SYVADS. This CDR3 has 13 residues. The sequenced CDR3 bases are TGTGCCAGCAGGCAGACTGGGGGGTAT. It is translated as CASRQTGGY. The full CDR3 is CASRQTGGYEQYF.

This clone was found many times. Gene names are mouse gene names. The read ends 4 residues early relative to the CDR3; the germline J gene fills the gap. The chain couples TRBV13-1 to TRBJ2-7; 7 bases agree with TRBD1. In germline, CDR1 is NSHNY, CDR2 SYGAGN. V lost 2 bases, J lost 0 bases, and 2 bases stayed unmatched. The CDR3 runs to 14 residues. CDR3 in amino acids: CASSDGTDSYEQYF. The CDR3 DNA, read in part, is TGTGCCAGCAGTGACGGGACAGACTCCTAT.